This T cell receptor (beta chain) was profiled in a study of regulatory T cells in long-lasting Graves disease. Time point reported: newly diagnosed GD, antithyroid drugs for less than 3 months. Extracted PBMC RNA gave rise to the TCR library. This clonotype appeared many times. Its specificity is not known. Study-level findings and limits: TCR diversity in persistent Graves' patients was below that of newly diagnosed ones.

Both iRepertoire HTBI primers and Arm-PCR of CDR3 regions were used to build the TCR beta libraries. TCRdb re-called the multiplex PCR reads through MiXCR, storing one row per CDR3 protein. The repertoire has around 480,000 distinct CDR3 sequences, 16% of them found once; the top ten carry more than 9%. The germline CDR1 and CDR2 sequences are MNHEY and SMNVEV (reference sequence). The V end lost 6 bases, the J end lost 7 bases, and 19 bases lay between the germline ends. This CDR3 is 15 amino acids long. These same records also appear under a second study, on T cells in Graves' hyperthyroidism and ophthalmopathy. In that study: Clinical symptoms, serum thyroxine, TRAb, thyroid ultrasound and orbital computed tomography established diagnosis.

The chain combines TRBV27 with TRBJ2-1; TRBD2 might be the D (6 bases). The sample in question was peripheral blood mononuclear cells (PBMCs), obtained at new diagnosis, from a patient treated with antithyroid drugs. This clonotype was obtained from a middle-aged man with Graves disease. The CDR3 DNA reads TGTGCCAGCAGGCCTAGAGAACGTCTAGCGAATGAGCAGTTCTTC. It yields the protein CASRPRERLANEQFF.